This passage covers 10 T cell receptor beta chains from one sample sequenced in a study of CD8 T cells in Susac syndrome. Reverse transcription used roughly 0.45 to 1 ug RNA and random hexamers. TCRdb ran MiXCR on the immunoSEQ multiplex PCR reads and lists one entry per CDR3 protein. The profile shows 150,000 to 200,000 distinct CDR3 sequences, approximately 92% of them singletons. The material sequenced was CD4+ T cells from PBMCs. These TCRs come from a human donor in good health.

V is TRBV5-4 and J is TRBJ2-3; no reliable D call. V was shortened by 0 bases and J by 5 bases, with 10 bases between the two germline ends. Germline V gives CDR1 SGHNT, CDR2 YYREEE (reference sequence). The CDR3 totals 14 residues. CDR3 in DNA: TGTGCCAGCAGCTTGGGCCAGCCCGGAGATACGCAGTATTTT. Amino acid sequence: CASSLGQPGDTQYF.

This chain uses TRBV15 with TRBJ2-2, with D unresolved. The CDR3 is 13 residues long. V was cut by 5 bases and J by 10 bases, with 14 bases left in between. Germline CDR1 is LNHNV and CDR2 is YYDKDF (reference sequence). Written as DNA, the CDR3 is TGTGCCACCAGCTCTCGGGTCCAATCGGAGCTGTTTTTT. Protein sequence: CATSSRVQSELFF.

V gene TRBV6-5 combines with J gene TRBJ1-5, with D possibly TRBD1 on 5 matching bases. The germline V and J ends were trimmed by 4 bases and 2 bases, with 9 bases remaining between them. The germline gives CDR1 MNHEY, CDR2 SVGAGI. This CDR3 has 14 amino acids. CDR3 in DNA: TGTGCCAGCAGTTTCGGGGCAGGCAATCAGCCCCAGCATTTT. Its translation is CASSFGAGNQPQHF.

The gene calls are TRBV5-6 and TRBJ2-7; D remains unclear. Trimming cost V 0 bases and J 9 bases, with 10 bases left between them. Germline CDR1 is SGHDT and CDR2 is YYEEEE. There are 12 residues in the CDR3. CDR3 DNA: TGTGCCAGCAGCTTGGGGGTTAGGGCGCAGTACTTC. Protein: CASSLGVRAQYF. The full variable domain, with the rest looked up from reference TRBV5-6 and TRBJ2-7, is DAGVTQSPTHLIKTRGQQVTLRCSPKSGHDTVSWYQQALGQGPQFIFQYYEEEERQRGNFPDRFSGHQFPNYSSELNVNALLLGDSALYLCASSLGVRAQYFGPGTRLTVT.

This chain links TRBV5-1 with TRBJ2-2; a possible D gene is TRBD1 (6 bases). Trimming pared 0 bases from V and 0 bases from J, leaving 9 bases between. CDR1 is SGHRS, CDR2 YFSETQ, per germline. The CDR3 sequence is 16 residues long. The CDR3 nucleotides are TGCGCCAGCAGCTTGGTTGGGGGCTCGAACACCGGGGAGCTGTTTTTT. Translated: CASSLVGGSNTGELFF.

V is TRBV20-1 and J is TRBJ2-3; a weak D match, TRBD2 (5 bases). The CDR3 is made up of 13 amino acids. Germline values: CDR1 DFQATT, CDR2 SNEGSKA (reference sequence). V was pared by 6 bases and J by 7 bases, with 17 bases between. For the CDR3, the DNA is TGCAGTGCCCGTAGAGGGCTCCGGAATACGCAGTATTTT. Its translation: CSARRGLRNTQYF.

A single count supports this clonotype. This chain joins TRBV23-1 and TRBJ2-2; D is perhaps TRBD2 (6 bases). TRBV23-1 falls under the ORF class, with uncertain function. The V end lost 7 bases, the J end lost 6 bases, and 33 bases lay between the germline ends. This CDR3 is 20 amino acids long. The CDR3 nucleotides are TGCGCCAGCATAAAGGGATGGGACGGGAAATTCGCGGGGACCCCCGGGGAGCTGTTTTTT. This gives the protein CASIKGWDGKFAGTPGELFF.

The DNA for the CDR3 is TGCAGTGCTAGGAAAGACGGGGGAACGACTGAAGCTTTCTTT. Translating gives CSARKDGGTTEAFF. This chain links TRBV20-1 with TRBJ1-1; D is possibly TRBD1 (5 bases). Per the germline V gene, CDR1 is DFQATT and CDR2 is SNEGSKA (reference sequence). The V gene lost 3 bases and the J gene lost 5 bases, with 16 bases spanning the gap. The CDR3 runs to 14 residues.

The chain couples TRBV9 to TRBJ1-5; no clear D. Germline loops: CDR1 SGDLS, CDR2 YYNGEE. Deletions cut 2 bases from V and 0 bases from J, with 9 bases between. This CDR3 contains 15 residues. The CDR3 reads CASSVTSDSNQPQHF. The CDR3 DNA is TGTGCCAGCAGCGTGACATCAGATAGCAATCAGCCCCAGCATTTT.

The chain couples TRBV30 to TRBJ2-5, with 9 bases fitting TRBD1. The CDR3 consists of 13 residues. V gave up 2 bases and J gave up 8 bases; unmatched junction bases: 6. Germline-derived CDR1 and CDR2 are GTSNPN and SVGIG (reference sequence). The CDR3 loop is CAWSLQGAGTQYF. In nucleotides, the CDR3 is TGTGCCTGGAGTCTACAGGGGGCAGGTACCCAGTACTTC.